The 15 T cell receptor beta chains presented below share a single source sample, sequenced in a study of response to subunit inactivated influenza vaccine. TCRdb fed the RT-PCR reads into MiXCR, producing one record per CDR3 protein. The sample includes around 540,000 distinct CDR3 sequences, around 11% of them seen just once. The sample in question was PBMCs from blood, obtained on the day of vaccination. These receptors originate from a man between 50 and 59 years old who received an inactivated influenza vaccine.

This clonotype was found a few times. This chain connects TRBV12-3 or TRBV12-4 to TRBJ1-5, with 9 bases aligning to TRBD1. This CDR3 has 17 residues. With 7 bases clipped from V and 0 bases from J, the junction kept 10 bases outside the gene matches. CDR3 sequence (DNA): TGTGCCAGCACCCCGGGGAGACAGGGGGTTAGCAATCAGCCCCAGCATTTT. Translation gives CASTPGRQGVSNQPQHF.

The chain carries TRBV15 and TRBJ2-5; D gene uncertain. Germline CDR1 and CDR2: LNHNV and YYDKDF (reference sequence). V was pared by 5 bases and J by 0 bases, with 4 bases between. This CDR3 is built from 12 residues. The CDR3 protein is CATSQNQETQYF. In DNA form, the CDR3 reads TGTGCCACCAGCCAGAACCAAGAGACCCAGTACTTC.

The rearrangement uses TRBV7-2 and TRBJ2-7, with TRBD2 matching over 12 bases. The CDR3 sequence is 16 residues long. Germline V gene lookup returns CDR1 SGHTA and CDR2 FQGNSA. J gave up 7 bases and V 4 bases, and 11 bases lay outside the gene matches. CDR3 nucleotides: TGTGCCAGCAGCTATACCCCTAGCGGGAGGGCCGAGGAGCAGTACTTC. Residues: CASSYTPSGRAEEQYF.

V gene TRBV20-1 combines with J gene TRBJ2-5; D might be TRBD1 or TRBD2, each matching 5 bases. Germline assignment: CDR1 DFQATT and CDR2 SNEGSKA (reference sequence). V was cut by 4 bases and J by 5 bases, with 14 bases left in between. The CDR3 sequence is 13 residues long. The CDR3 here is CSANRDPAETQYF. CDR3 sequence (DNA): TGCAGTGCTAACCGGGACCCAGCGGAGACCCAGTACTTC.

This clonotype was picked up one time. This may be a read error: a much more frequent sequence differs by one nucleotide. The genes are TRBV6-2 or TRBV6-3 and TRBJ2-1; 8 nucleotides line up with TRBD2. The germline V gene has CDR1 MNHEY and CDR2 SVGEGT. The CDR3 length is 18 residues. The CDR3 sequence: CDSKDLAGSPRRVNEQFF. CDR3 nucleotides: TGTGACAGCAAGGACCTAGCGGGCAGCCCGCGACGGGTCAATGAGCAGTTCTTC.

This clonotype was found many times. This sequence joins TRBV5-6 and TRBJ2-5, with 9 nucleotides matching TRBD2. Germline trimming cut 4 bases from V and 5 bases from J; bases unmatched to any gene: 15. The CDR3 is 17 amino acids. Germline V lookup: CDR1 SGHDT, CDR2 YYEEEE. The CDR3 coding sequence is TGTGCCAGCAGCCCTCCTTATGGGCGGGAGGGCCGCGAGACCCAGTACTTC. Translated: CASSPPYGREGRETQYF.

The chain has TRBV7-2 and TRBJ1-6; a possible D gene is TRBD1 (6 bases). Germline V gives CDR1 SGHTA, CDR2 FQGNSA. The CDR3 is made up of 16 amino acids. V lost 4 bases, J lost 6 bases, and 16 bases lay in between. The chain's CDR3 is CASSWGQGRGNSPLHF. The CDR3 region has the DNA TGTGCCAGCAGCTGGGGGCAGGGTAGGGGTAATTCACCCCTCCACTTT.

J is TRBJ1-1 and V is TRBV5-1, with 9 bases fitting TRBD1. Germline values: CDR1 SGHRS, CDR2 YFSETQ. The V segment lost 3 bases and the J segment 8 bases; nucleotides outside the gene matches: 8. This CDR3 contains 14 residues. CDR3 coding DNA: TGCGCCAGCAGCTCGCTAGGACAGGGGAACGAAGCTTTCTTT. It codes for CASSSLGQGNEAFF.

This clonotype was observed many times. The CDR3 spells CASSTTGPTNEKLFF. CDR3 in DNA: TGCGCCAGCAGCACGACAGGACCAACTAATGAAAAACTGTTTTTT. The V call is TRBV5-1, the J call TRBJ1-4; a weak D match, TRBD1 (6 bases). V was shortened by 4 bases and J by 0 bases, with 10 bases between the two germline ends. The CDR3 sequence is 15 residues long. CDR1 is SGHRS and CDR2 is YFSETQ in the germline V gene.

As DNA, the CDR3 is TGTGCCAGCAGCTTCTACAGGGTTTTGGATACGCAGTATTTT. It translates to CASSFYRVLDTQYF. The chain combines TRBV5-6 with TRBJ2-3, with a tentative D call TRBD1 (6 bases). Per germline, CDR1 SGHDT and CDR2 YYEEEE. The CDR3 has 14 amino acids. Deletions cut 2 bases from V and 6 bases from J, with 13 bases between.

The DNA for the CDR3 is TGTGCCAGCTTCTACGGGACTAGCGGGACAGATACGCAGTATTTT. It translates to CASFYGTSGTDTQYF. V gene TRBV12-3 or TRBV12-4 combines with J gene TRBJ2-3; 12 positions match TRBD2. The CDR3 covers 15 residues. V lost 8 bases and J lost 3; bases outside the gene matches: 6.

As concerns this clonotype: A much larger clone lies a single base off, so this may be a read error. The V call is TRBV7-3, the J call TRBJ2-2, with 10 bases fitting TRBD1. From germline, CDR1 is SGHTA and CDR2 FQGTGA. CDR3 length equals 16 residues. As DNA, the CDR3 is TGTGCCAGCAGCTTAACCGGGACAGGGGACACCGTGGAGCTGTTTTTT. This sequence encodes CASSLTGTGDTVELFF. The full variable domain, its missing parts supplied by reference TRBV7-3 and TRBJ2-2, is GAGVSQTPSNKVTEKGKYVELRCDPISGHTALYWYRQSLGQGPEFLIYFQGTGAADDSGLPNDRFFAVRPEGSVSTLKIQRTERGDSAVYLCASSLTGTGDTVELFFGEGSRLTVL.

A few counts support this clonotype. The chain is built from TRBV7-9 and TRBJ1-5; 10 nucleotides match TRBD1. The V segment lost 10 bases and the J segment 7 bases; nucleotides outside the gene matches: 4. The CDR3 runs 12 residues. Germline CDR1 is SEHNR and CDR2 is FQNEAQ (reference sequence). CDR3 region: CATGTGVQPQHF. The DNA of the CDR3 is TGTGCCACAGGGACAGGGGTCCAGCCCCAGCATTTT.

This rearrangement joins TRBV2 to TRBJ2-5; D tentatively fits TRBD1 or TRBD2 (5 bases each). Germline values: CDR1 SNHLY, CDR2 FYNNEI. Trimming shortened V by 3 bases and J by 2 bases, and 16 bases separated the two germline ends. The CDR3 is 16 residues long. CDR3 nucleotides: TGTGCCAGCAGTGACCCGGGACCGTCAGCACAAGAGACCCAGTACTTC. Residues: CASSDPGPSAQETQYF.

The chain has TRBV6-6 and TRBJ2-3; unclear D gene. V shed 7 bases and J shed 6 bases, with 8 bases lying between them. Germline CDR1 reads MNHNY; CDR2 reads SVGAGI (reference sequence). The CDR3 spans 11 residues. The CDR3 region is CASTNPDTQYF. Written as DNA, the CDR3 is TGTGCCAGCACTAACCCGGATACGCAGTATTTT.